This is a list of T cell receptor beta chains from one sample in a study of blood T cell repertoires in COVID-19. Only in-frame clones appear in the TCRdb table, and some are missing; sequencing was by immunoSEQ multiplex PCR. The data contain about 190,000 clones, roughly nine tenths of them seen just once; the ten biggest clones take up 1% to 1.4%. The sample comprised peripheral blood. These receptors all stem from a man aged 25-45 years with acute or convalescent COVID-19. CDR3s include the opening cysteine and the closing phenylalanine or tryptophan. A D gene is named only where the DNA matches it firmly. Size values are once, few and many counts, or a class for expanded clones, and some rows have none.

cdr3_nt	cdr3_aa	d_call	cdr3_length	clone_size	v_call	j_call
TGTGCCAGCAGCCAAGCGACAGGGGAGAAACTGTTTTTT	CASSQATGEKLFF	TRBD1	13	.	TRBV4-2	TRBJ1-4
TGTGCCAGTAGTGTATTACTGCGAAACCCACGGGAGCCCCAGCATTTT	CASSVLLRNPREPQHF	.	16	.	TRBV19	TRBJ1-5
TGTGCCAGCAGCTTAGCACTAGCGGGACTCTATACATCGAGCTCCTACAATGAGCAGTTCTTC	CASSLALAGLYTSSSYNEQFF	TRBD2	21	few	TRBV7-2	TRBJ2-1
TGTGCCAGCAGTGAAAGGCCAGGACACACAGATACGCAGTATTTT	CASSERPGHTDTQYF	.	15	.	TRBV2	TRBJ2-3
TGTGCCAGCAGCCACCTAGCGGGGCCGGCCCTCAATGAGCAGTTCTTC	CASSHLAGPALNEQFF	TRBD2	16	.	TRBV3-1/TRBV3-2	TRBJ2-1
TGTGCCATCAGTGAGTCGCCGGGACAGGGGGCAGATACGCAGTATTTT	CAISESPGQGADTQYF	TRBD1	16	few	TRBV10-3	TRBJ2-3
TGTGCCAGCTCACCACCCGTCAGGGGCCCTACGCGCTACGAGCAGTACTTC	CASSPPVRGPTRYEQYF	.	17	.	TRBV18	TRBJ2-7
TGTGCCAGCAGTGAAATGGGGGGGACCAAAAACATTCAGTACTTC	CASSEMGGTKNIQYF	TRBD2	15	.	TRBV6-1	TRBJ2-4
TGTGCCTGGAGTGTAGGGTGGACAGACTATGGCTACACCTTC	CAWSVGWTDYGYTF	.	14	.	TRBV30	TRBJ1-2
TGTGCCAGCAGCCTAGGACCCCCCAGGGCCTCTGGGGCCAACGTCCTGACTTTC	CASSLGPPRASGANVLTF	.	18	once	TRBV3-1/TRBV3-2	TRBJ2-6
TGTGCCAGCAGTGAACTGTGGGGGGCCTCTAGCGGGAGGGCTAGCCACAATGAGCAGTTCTTC	CASSELWGASSGRASHNEQFF	TRBD2	21	.	TRBV6-1	TRBJ2-1
TGTGCCAGCAGTCGGAGAACAGGGGGCTTCACTGAAGCTTTCTTT	CASSRRTGGFTEAFF	TRBD1	15	few	TRBV5-4	TRBJ1-1
TGTGCCAGCCAAAGGTCAGGGGCGAGGGAGACCCAGTACTTC	CASQRSGARETQYF	.	14	.	TRBV7-2	TRBJ2-5
TGTGCCAGCAGAAACCAGGGCTCTGGAAACACCATATATTTT	CASRNQGSGNTIYF	.	14	.	TRBV2	TRBJ1-3
TGTGCCAGCAGCTTCCGAGGGGGGACAGGGTACTTC	CASSFRGGTGYF	TRBD1	12	.	TRBV3-1/TRBV3-2	TRBJ2-7
TGCGCCAGCAGCCAAGATAGTCACGGAGCCTACGAGCAGTACTTC	CASSQDSHGAYEQYF	.	15	.	TRBV4-1	TRBJ2-7
TGTGCCAGTAGTATTCCAAGGCAGGTCTATGGCTACACCTTC	CASSIPRQVYGYTF	.	14	.	TRBV19	TRBJ1-2
TGTGCCAGCAGTTACCCGGAAACTATACCAGAGGACGAGCAGTACTTC	CASSYPETIPEDEQYF	.	16	.	TRBV6-7	TRBJ2-7
TGCGCCAGCAGCTTGGAGGGGATTCAGTACTTC	CASSLEGIQYF	.	11	.	TRBV5-1	TRBJ2-4
TGTGCCAGCAGTAGTGGGGGACAGCCGGGCTACACCTTC	CASSSGGQPGYTF	TRBD1	13	.	TRBV5-5	TRBJ1-2
TGTGCCAGCAGTTTAAGCTCAGACAGGGGGGACACTGAAGCTTTCTTT	CASSLSSDRGDTEAFF	TRBD1	16	.	TRBV27	TRBJ1-1
TGTGCCAGTAGTATACCCCACAGAATTCTCTCTGGAAACACCATATATTTT	CASSIPHRILSGNTIYF	.	17	once	TRBV19	TRBJ1-3
TGTGCCACCAGTGCTAAAAACACCGGGGAGCTGTTTTTT	CATSAKNTGELFF	.	13	.	TRBV24-1	TRBJ2-2
TGTGCCAGCAGCAGAAATTTTCAGGGGCAGGGCGAAAAACTGTTTTTT	CASSRNFQGQGEKLFF	.	16	.	TRBV7-9	TRBJ1-4
TGTGCCAGCAGTTTAGAACTCGTGGTGGACACTGAAGCTTTCTTT	CASSLELVVDTEAFF	.	15	once	TRBV27	TRBJ1-1
TGTGCCAGCACCGGTCCGATTAGCAATCAGCCCCAGCATTTT	CASTGPISNQPQHF	.	14	.	TRBV28	TRBJ1-5
TGTGCCAGTAGGCCAGCGGGATATCAAGAGACCCAGTACTTC	CASRPAGYQETQYF	TRBD2	14	.	TRBV19	TRBJ2-5
TGTGCCAGCAGTGAGCGCGGTCTCCTCTTACTCAATGAGCAGTTCTTC	CASSERGLLLLNEQFF	.	16	.	TRBV2	TRBJ2-1
TGTGCCAGCAGAGCATACGACAGCACCGGGGAGCTGTTTTTT	CASRAYDSTGELFF	.	14	.	TRBV9	TRBJ2-2
TGCGCCAGCAGGGCGGTAAAACCAAGCACAGATACGCAGTATTTT	CASRAVKPSTDTQYF	.	15	.	TRBV10-2	TRBJ2-3
TGTGCCAGCAGTTCGCAGACAGGCTCAGGAAACACCATATATTTT	CASSSQTGSGNTIYF	.	15	.	TRBV28	TRBJ1-3
TGTGCCAGTCAAGACAGGGCCAGACTAGCGGGAGGTACTTGGACGCAGTATTTT	CASQDRARLAGGTWTQYF	TRBD2	18	.	TRBV19	TRBJ2-3
TGTGCCAGCTCACCTCTGTCAAACGGACTGACATTATCCACCGGGGAGCTGTTTTTT	CASSPLSNGLTLSTGELFF	.	19	.	TRBV18	TRBJ2-2
TGTGCCAGCAGCCTCCCGGGGTACAATGAGCAGTTCTTC	CASSLPGYNEQFF	.	13	once	TRBV11-3	TRBJ2-1
TGTGCCAGCAGCCAAGGAAAATCCAGGAGGGTTCGGGAGACCCAGTACTTC	CASSQGKSRRVRETQYF	.	17	.	TRBV3-1/TRBV3-2	TRBJ2-5
TGTGCCAGCAGTGAAAATCCGGGACAGGGGCCGTATGAAAAACTGTTTTTT	CASSENPGQGPYEKLFF	TRBD1	17	few	TRBV6-1	TRBJ1-4
TGTGCCAGCAGCCAAAGATACGGCGGCTATGGCTACACCTTC	CASSQRYGGYGYTF	.	14	once	TRBV3-1/TRBV3-2	TRBJ1-2
TGTGCCAGCAGTCTAAAGCAGGGGGCAACTGAAGCTTTCTTT	CASSLKQGATEAFF	TRBD1	14	once	TRBV2	TRBJ1-1
TGTGCCAGCAGTGCGGAGTATCTCACAGATACGCAGTATTTT	CASSAEYLTDTQYF	.	14	.	TRBV6-4	TRBJ2-3
TGTGCCAGCAGCTCTGACAGGGCCGAGACCCAGTACTTC	CASSSDRAETQYF	TRBD1	13	.	TRBV7-2	TRBJ2-5
TGTGCCAGCAGCCCAAAGACAGGGTGGGACTATGGCTACACCTTC	CASSPKTGWDYGYTF	TRBD1	15	.	TRBV7-9	TRBJ1-2
TGTGCCAGCAGCAAATTAGGGACAGGGCCCCTATTGAGCAATCAGCCCCAGCATTTT	CASSKLGTGPLLSNQPQHF	.	19	.	TRBV21-1	TRBJ1-5
TGTGCCAGCAGACAGGGGACTAATTCACCCCTCCACTTT	CASRQGTNSPLHF	TRBD1	13	.	TRBV28	TRBJ1-6
TGTGCCAGCAGCCAAGATTTCGATGAGCAGTTCTTC	CASSQDFDEQFF	.	12	.	TRBV4-2	TRBJ2-1
TGTGCCAGCAGTTCGACAGGGGGTAGATCTAACTCCTACAATGAGCAGTTCTTC	CASSSTGGRSNSYNEQFF	TRBD1	18	.	TRBV27	TRBJ2-1
TGTGCCAGCAGCTTGGTTTACGGCGGACAGGGGGCTTTGTATGGCTACACCTTC	CASSLVYGGQGALYGYTF	TRBD1	18	few	TRBV5-6	TRBJ1-2
TGCGCCAGCAGCTCGACAGGCGACCGCTCCTACGAGCAGTACTTC	CASSSTGDRSYEQYF	.	15	.	TRBV5-1	TRBJ2-7
TGTGCCAGCAGCTTAGTCCCCCCCAGGGAAAATAGCAATCAGCCCCAGCATTTT	CASSLVPPRENSNQPQHF	.	18	.	TRBV7-2	TRBJ1-5
TGTGCCAGCAGCCGGACAGGGACTAACACCGGGGAGCTGTTTTTT	CASSRTGTNTGELFF	TRBD1	15	.	TRBV7-6	TRBJ2-2
TGTGCCAGCAGGGAGGGGTCTAATGAAAAACTGTTTTTT	CASREGSNEKLFF	.	13	.	TRBV6-5	TRBJ1-4
TGTGCCAGCATTATTGACAGGGGTGGCACTGAAGCTTTCTTT	CASIIDRGGTEAFF	TRBD1	14	.	TRBV6-5	TRBJ1-1
TGCGCCAGCAGTGAGTACAGGGGGGCCACTGAAGCTTTCTTT	CASSEYRGATEAFF	TRBD1	14	.	TRBV10-1	TRBJ1-1
TGTGCCAGTAGTTGGAGCGGGGGGGCCGGTATCAATGAGCAGTTCTTC	CASSWSGGAGINEQFF	TRBD2	16	.	TRBV19	TRBJ2-1
TGCGCCAGCAGCTTGGAGGGACAGGGGTACACTGAAGCTTTCTTT	CASSLEGQGYTEAFF	TRBD1	15	.	TRBV5-1	TRBJ1-1
TGTGCCAGCAACCGACAGGGATCCTACAATGAGCAGTTCTTC	CASNRQGSYNEQFF	TRBD1	14	.	TRBV9	TRBJ2-1
TGTGCCAGCAGCTTAACTAGCGGGACCTTCTACAATGAGCAGTTCTTC	CASSLTSGTFYNEQFF	TRBD2	16	once	TRBV7-6	TRBJ2-1
TGCGCCAGCAGCCTTGACCCCTATGCAGGCTTCGGTTCACCCCTCCACTTT	CASSLDPYAGFGSPLHF	.	17	.	TRBV5-1	TRBJ1-6
TGTGCCAGCAGCCCAAGAGGCCCAAGCACAGATACGCAGTATTTT	CASSPRGPSTDTQYF	.	15	few	TRBV9	TRBJ2-3
TGTGCCAGCAGCTTAGGAGCACTTGCTAGCACAGATACGCAGTATTTT	CASSLGALASTDTQYF	.	16	.	TRBV7-8	TRBJ2-3